This TCR beta chain was found in a study of blood T cell repertoires in COVID-19. Study context: COVID-19 samples from acute and convalescent phases originated in the United States, Italy and Spain.

Germline V CDR1 and CDR2: MNHNS, SASEGT. The CDR3 loop spans 14 amino acids. The V and J ends lost 3 bases and 4 bases, in that order; junction bases with no gene match: 2. The sample holds one count of this clone. Patients in Seattle were enrolled during active infection, then followed longitudinally. Original processing notes: Reference gene primer amplification yielded estimated nucleated cell counts. Profiling relied on immunoSEQ multiplex PCR, and the TCRdb table lists in-frame clones only, not all of them. The V and J calls and clone size were taken over from that table, and D and trimming were inferred from the DNA. The sample includes about 170,000 clones, 70% to 90% of them seen just once.

What was sequenced was peripheral blood. The chain is built from TRBV6-1 and TRBJ2-7; 11 bases fit TRBD1. The receptor comes from an elderly woman with COVID-19, enrolled during active disease. The CDR3 DNA reads as TGTGCCAGCAGTGAGGACAGGGGGCGGTACGAGCAGTACTTC. This encodes CASSEDRGRYEQYF.